The rows below give T cell receptor beta chains drawn from one sample of a study of T cells in localized non-small cell lung cancer. The method was immunoSEQ multiplex PCR; TCRdb's version includes in-frame clones alone and lacks a portion of them. The sample consists of tens of thousands of clones, less than 95% of them appearing once. The sample in question was peripheral blood, obtained before any cancer treatment. These receptors came from a female donor older than 55 with stage II squamous cell lung carcinoma. Both conserved end residues are part of each CDR3.

TRBV19 | CASSIVSTAYNEQFF
TRBV7-3 | CASSSIRHSPLHF
TRBV28 | CASLLGQGEYNEQFF
TRBV5-4 | CASSFKDRGNYGYTF
TRBV5-1 | CASSLTPGPETQYF
TRBV5-1 | CASSRTGLGNTEAFF
TRBV5-1 | CASSLKGVNTEAFF
TRBV28 | CASSLSDYGYTF
TRBV18 | CASRGGTDTQYF
TRBV11-2 | CASSPSVRTVSF
TRBV5-6 | CASSLGGLYGETQYF
TRBV5-5 | CASSLGQAPTVGYGYTF
TRBV6-5 | CASSYWAPSGTDTQYF
TRBV7-2 | CASSPSTDTQYF
TRBV4-1 | CASSQDLRGTTYSTDTQYF
TRBV18 | CASSPSTASYEQYF
TRBV6-5 | CASSYSGVRGTQYF
TRBV11-2 | CASSAQMGEEKLFF
TRBV7-2 | CASSAGPAYGYTF
TRBV28 | CASSLSGGETQYF
TRBV19 | CASQSRGAYTIYF
TRBV5-4 | CASSSGGGGWSETQYF
TRBV7-8 | CASSIDRDYGYTF
TRBV11-1 | CASSLAHVATDTQYF
TRBV28 | CASFSAYSSTDTQYF
TRBV10-1 | CASSDTISGWGDQYF
TRBV11-2 | CASSLTSGRETQYF
TRBV11-2 | CASSLDLEEANYGYTF
TRBV18 | CASSPLGTVRGYGYTF
TRBV5-1 | CASSLPGVYGYTF
TRBV27 | CASSPWDRVKETQYF
TRBV11-3 | CASSLDQNSGKYF
TRBV4-1 | CASSQGQFKNIQYF
TRBV4-1 | CASSQDDFLRGLLFF
TRBV7-2 | CASTPASINIQYF
TRBV9 | CASSPSPRAGELFF
TRBV19 | CASSREPSGSYEQYF
TRBV6-6 | CASSYSILLSGNTIYF
TRBV6-5 | CASSYDSNNQPQHF
TRBV6-1 | CASSEVYMGSPLHF
TRBV13 | CASKIGPGQSAPAF
TRBV18 | CASSPALPYEQYF
TRBV29-1 | CSVDLRGNTEAFF
TRBV9 | CASSPGVSREQYF
TRBV11-1 | CASRIGTSGGTDSEEQFF
TRBV19 | CASLRANTEAFF
TRBV9 | CASSVDGTGQYEQYF
TRBV19 | CASSTPGQGSNEKLFF
TRBV6-5 | CASSYSNRGLTEAFF